The clone carrying this T cell receptor beta chain was observed many times. What was amplified from RNA transcripts were TCR beta CDR3 regions. The TCR CDR3 first-round RT-PCR relied on the HTBI primer set. Using its own MiXCR run on the multiplex PCR reads, TCRdb lists one record per CDR3 protein. The repertoire holds roughly 720,000 distinct CDR3 sequences, with 17% as singletons. This entry comes from a study of T cells in Graves' hyperthyroidism and ophthalmopathy. Trimming stripped 5 bases from V and 2 bases from J, with 9 bases between. CDR1 and CDR2 from the germline V gene are KGHDR and SFDVKD. This CDR3 has 14 amino acids.

V is TRBV24-1 and J is TRBJ1-5; tentatively, D is TRBD1 (5 bases). The sample consisted of blood. This TCR was recovered from a man aged 50 or older with Graves' hyperthyroidism. The CDR3 sequence is CATSAPGGNQPQHF. The CDR3 region has the DNA TGTGCCACCAGTGCCCCGGGGGGCAATCAGCCCCAGCATTTT.